Here is one T cell receptor beta chain with its context. The V end was cut by 4 bases, the J end by 4 bases, with 5 bases between. The CDR3 consists of 12 residues. The germline CDR1 and CDR2 sequences are SNHLY and FYNNEI. This table comes from immunoSEQ multiplex PCR, and its TCRdb copy is limited to in-frame clones, with some not included. The repertoire holds roughly 46,000 clones, with about 94% as singletons. This sample was included in a study of T cell changes during pregnancy in multiple sclerosis. The J gene is TRBJ2-1, the V gene TRBV2; D ambiguous. This receptor was obtained from a female donor with multiple sclerosis, enrolled in a pregnancy study. The sample was CD8+ T cells from peripheral blood mononuclear cells, taken in the first trimester of pregnancy. The CDR3 reads CASSGGYNEQFF. In nucleotides, the CDR3 is TGTGCCAGCAGTGGAGGATACAATGAGCAGTTCTTC.